The sequence of this T cell receptor (beta chain) was determined in a study of radiotherapy plus CTLA-4 blockade in lung cancer. Whole-study context: In approximately 17% of patients, objective responses were seen; 25% to 40% had disease control.

Chemo-refractory metastatic non-small-cell lung cancer patients underwent focal radiation alongside CTLA-4 blockade with ipilimumab. Study-wide results and limits: Early clonal dynamics of blood T cells, together with interferon-beta, were reported as the best response predictor.

A remark on this clone: The antigen is not known.

Using immunoSEQ multiplex PCR, the repertoire was profiled, and TCRdb retains in-frame clones only, with some absent. The sample shows fewer than 65,000 clones, around 79% of them seen only once. Germline values: CDR1 GTSNPN, CDR2 SVGIG (reference sequence). The CDR3 sequence is 11 residues long. Trimming cost V 7 bases and J 10 bases, with 14 bases left between them. The sequence came from a human donor with non-small cell lung cancer whose response to radiotherapy plus ipilimumab could not be evaluated. The chain combines TRBV30 with TRBJ2-1, with D possibly being TRBD2 (6 bases). The sample here was peripheral blood, taken from a patient treated with radiotherapy plus ipilimumab. CDR3 nucleotide sequence: TGTGCCTCCGGTTGGGGAGGAGAGCAGTTCTTC. This sequence encodes CASGWGGEQFF.